This entry describes one T cell receptor (beta chain). The antigen remains undetermined. Produced via immunoSEQ multiplex PCR; TCRdb's table is partial and in-frame only. The sample yields about 220,000 clones, around four fifths seen once. The data were taken from a study of cytomegalovirus exposure and HLA in healthy donors. The study, taken as a whole, reports: In the approximately 130 validation repertoires, about 94% of cluster scores exceeded 0, per a later analysis. With high specificity and sensitivity, the classifier reportedly diagnosed cytomegalovirus status.

The CDR3 is made up of 13 amino acids. Trimming removed 0 bases at V and 5 bases at J, with 5 bases between. The germline V gene encodes CDR1 MNHEY and CDR2 SMNVEV (reference sequence). This chain joins TRBV27 and TRBJ2-1; no definite D call. Sequenced sample: PBMCs. This TCR was recovered from a woman aged 25-40 years in good health and CMV-seropositive. The CDR3 loop reads CASSLSADNEQFF. DNA for the CDR3: TGTGCCAGCAGTTTATCCGCAGACAATGAGCAGTTCTTC.